This T cell receptor (beta chain) was sequenced in a study of T cell repertoires in cytomegalovirus infection (dated by TCRdb to 2018 to 2020). At the level of the whole study: Peptide stimulations targeted recently identified HLA-C-restricted CMV epitopes, whose presentation resists viral immunomodulation, together with well-studied HLA-B-restricted epitopes. Because public TCR beta signatures pointed to carriage of CMV infection together with the matching HLA type, the HLA type of each donor mattered for the analysis.

Overall results and qualifications from the work: In the ex vivo response, HLA-C-restricted CMV-specific TCR beta clonotypes were dominant, and in two of eight donors the single most frequent clonotype came from this HLA-C-restricted group. Cumulative frequency of public TCR beta family members discriminated carriers of CMV infection plus the relevant HLA type in this cohort and an independent 352-donor cohort.

Sequenced on an Illumina HiSeq 1500. TCRdb trimmed public reads at Q25 via fastp, called clones via MiXCR and kept in-frame beta chains. Every distinct CDR3 protein forms one entry, paired with its most common genes and DNA. The sample table lists about 900,000 distinct CDR3 sequences, about a third of them with a count of one. Jointly, the top ten make up 10% to 15% of the sample. This clonotype was counted a few times. Its antigen is currently not known. No base quality values were provided; no much bigger clone lies one nucleotide off. This specimen's treatment or condition label, per the study, means: in vitro stimulation with specific CMV peptide epitopes to enrich CMV-specific T cells. The source is a human donor in good health (CMV status not recorded). Some clones in this sample may be carry-over from other donors' samples. Sequences were derived from cultured CD8+ T cells from PBMCs, sampled from culture after CMV antigen stimulation.

The sequenced DNA: TGTGCCAGCAGCACGAACGATGGGCCAGGCTATGGCTACACCTTC. Its protein product is CASSTNDGPGYGYTF. The V gene is TRBV7-9 and the J gene is TRBJ1-2; no D gene can be assigned with confidence. Reading the germline V gene (reference sequence) gives CDR1 SEHNR and CDR2 FQNEAQ. V and J lose 5 bases and 4 bases, and a span of 17 bases separates them. Counted from cysteine to phenylalanine, this CDR3 has 15 amino acids. Just the 45-base CDR3 DNA is kept, in frame starting at base 1.